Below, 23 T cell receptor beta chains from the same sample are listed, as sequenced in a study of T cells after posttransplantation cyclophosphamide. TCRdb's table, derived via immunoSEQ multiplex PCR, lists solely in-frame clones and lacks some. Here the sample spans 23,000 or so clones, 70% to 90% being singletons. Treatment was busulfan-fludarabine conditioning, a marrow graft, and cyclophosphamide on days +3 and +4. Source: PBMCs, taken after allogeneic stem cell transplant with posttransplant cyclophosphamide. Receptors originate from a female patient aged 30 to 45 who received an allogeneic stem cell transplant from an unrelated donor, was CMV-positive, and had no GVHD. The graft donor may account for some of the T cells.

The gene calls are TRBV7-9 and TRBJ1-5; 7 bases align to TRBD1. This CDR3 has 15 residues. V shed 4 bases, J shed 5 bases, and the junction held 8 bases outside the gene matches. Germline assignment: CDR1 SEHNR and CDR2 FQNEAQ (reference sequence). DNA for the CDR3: TGTGCCAGCAGCTCCCGACAGGGTCTCGATCAGCCCCAGCATTTT. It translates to CASSSRQGLDQPQHF. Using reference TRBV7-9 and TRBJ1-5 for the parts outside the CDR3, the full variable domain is DTGVSQNPRHKITKRGQNVTFRCDPISEHNRLYWYRQTLGQGPEFLTYFQNEAQLEKSRLLSDRFSAERPKGSFSTLEIQRTEQGDSAMYLCASSSRQGLDQPQHFGDGTRLSIL.

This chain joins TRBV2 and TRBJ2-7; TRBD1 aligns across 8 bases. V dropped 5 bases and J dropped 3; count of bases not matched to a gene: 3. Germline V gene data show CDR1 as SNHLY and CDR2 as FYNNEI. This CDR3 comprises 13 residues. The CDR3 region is CASSPTGGYEQYF. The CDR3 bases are TGTGCCAGCAGTCCTACAGGGGGCTACGAGCAGTACTTC.

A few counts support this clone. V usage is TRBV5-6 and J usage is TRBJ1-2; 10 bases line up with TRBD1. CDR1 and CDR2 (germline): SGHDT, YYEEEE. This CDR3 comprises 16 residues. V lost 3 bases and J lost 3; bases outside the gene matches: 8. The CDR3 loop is CASSWDRGYGDYGYTF. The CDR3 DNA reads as TGTGCCAGCAGCTGGGACAGGGGCTATGGGGACTATGGCTACACCTTC.

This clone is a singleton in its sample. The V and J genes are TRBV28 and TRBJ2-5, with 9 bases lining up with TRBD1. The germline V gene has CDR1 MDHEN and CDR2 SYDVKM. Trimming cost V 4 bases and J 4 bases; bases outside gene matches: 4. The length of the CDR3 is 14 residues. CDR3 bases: TGTGCCAGCAGTTGGACAGGGGCAGGAGAGACCCAGTACTTC. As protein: CASSWTGAGETQYF. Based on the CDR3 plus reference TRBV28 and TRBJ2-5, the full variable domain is DVKVTQSSRYLVKRTGEKVFLECVQDMDHENMFWYRQDPGLGLRLIYFSYDVKMKEKGDIPEGYSVSREKKERFSLILESASTNQTSMYLCASSWTGAGETQYFGPGTRLLVL.

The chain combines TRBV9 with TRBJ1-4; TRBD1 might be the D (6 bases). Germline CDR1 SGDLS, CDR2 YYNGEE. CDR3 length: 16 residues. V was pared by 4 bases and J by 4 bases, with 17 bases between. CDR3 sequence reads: CASSPSLGADNEKLFF. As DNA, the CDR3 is TGTGCCAGCAGCCCGAGCCTGGGGGCGGATAATGAAAAACTGTTTTTT.

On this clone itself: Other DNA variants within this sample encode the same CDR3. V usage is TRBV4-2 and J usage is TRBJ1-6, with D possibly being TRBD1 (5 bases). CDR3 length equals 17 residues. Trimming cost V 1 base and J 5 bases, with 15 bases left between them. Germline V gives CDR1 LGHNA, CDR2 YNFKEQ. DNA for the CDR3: TGTGCCAGCAGCCAAGTCACAGGTCCCGATAATAATTCACCCCTCCACTTT. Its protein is CASSQVTGPDNNSPLHF.

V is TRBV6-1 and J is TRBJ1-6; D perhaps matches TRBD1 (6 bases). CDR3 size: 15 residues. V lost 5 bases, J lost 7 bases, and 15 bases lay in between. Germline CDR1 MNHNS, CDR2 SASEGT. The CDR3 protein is CASSNPQGANSPLHF. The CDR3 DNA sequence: TGTGCCAGCAGTAACCCACAGGGAGCGAATTCACCCCTCCACTTT.

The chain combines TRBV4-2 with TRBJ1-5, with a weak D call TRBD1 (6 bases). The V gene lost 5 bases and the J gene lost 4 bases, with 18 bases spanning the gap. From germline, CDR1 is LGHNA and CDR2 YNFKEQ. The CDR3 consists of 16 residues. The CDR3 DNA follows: TGTGCCAGCAGCTTTGTGTTTACAGGGAGAAATCAGCCCCAGCATTTT. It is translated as CASSFVFTGRNQPQHF.

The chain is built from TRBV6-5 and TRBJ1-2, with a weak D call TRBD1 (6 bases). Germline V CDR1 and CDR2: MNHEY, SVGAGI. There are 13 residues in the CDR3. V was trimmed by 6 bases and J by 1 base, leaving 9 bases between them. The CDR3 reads CASSPQGNYGYTF. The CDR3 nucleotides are TGTGCCAGCAGCCCACAGGGTAACTATGGCTACACCTTC.

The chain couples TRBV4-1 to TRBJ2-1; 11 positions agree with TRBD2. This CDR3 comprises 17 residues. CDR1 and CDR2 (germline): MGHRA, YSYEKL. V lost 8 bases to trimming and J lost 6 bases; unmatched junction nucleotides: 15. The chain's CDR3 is CASAPSYSGGAGNEQFF. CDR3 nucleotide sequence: TGCGCCAGCGCTCCTTCGTATAGCGGGGGGGCGGGCAATGAGCAGTTCTTC.

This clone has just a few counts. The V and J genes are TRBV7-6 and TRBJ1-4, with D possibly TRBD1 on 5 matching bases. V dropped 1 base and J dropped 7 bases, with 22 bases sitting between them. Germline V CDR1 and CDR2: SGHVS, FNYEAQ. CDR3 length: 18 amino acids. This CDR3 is CASSLGESVWQGGEKLFF. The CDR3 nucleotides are TGTGCCAGCAGCTTAGGAGAGAGTGTGTGGCAGGGTGGTGAAAAACTGTTTTTT.

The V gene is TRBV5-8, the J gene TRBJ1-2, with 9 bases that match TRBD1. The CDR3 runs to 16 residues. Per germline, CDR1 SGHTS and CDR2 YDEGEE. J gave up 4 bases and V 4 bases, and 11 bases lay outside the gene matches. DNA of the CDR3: TGTGCCAGCAGCCCTCCATCCGGGACAGGGATCTATGGCTACACCTTC. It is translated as CASSPPSGTGIYGYTF.

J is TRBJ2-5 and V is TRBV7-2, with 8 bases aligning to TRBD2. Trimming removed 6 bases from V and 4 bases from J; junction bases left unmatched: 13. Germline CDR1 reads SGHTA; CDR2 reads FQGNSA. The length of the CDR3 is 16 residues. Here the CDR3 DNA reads TGTGCCAGCAGTTTAAAGGTTCCGGGGGGGGGAGAGACCCAGTACTTC. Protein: CASSLKVPGGGETQYF.

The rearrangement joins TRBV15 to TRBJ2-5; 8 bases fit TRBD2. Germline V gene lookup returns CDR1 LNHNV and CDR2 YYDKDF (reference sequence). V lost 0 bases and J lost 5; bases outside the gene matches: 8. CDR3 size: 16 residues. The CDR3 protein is CATSREVTKRGETQYF. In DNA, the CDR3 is TGTGCCACCAGCAGAGAGGTGACGAAGCGGGGGGAGACCCAGTACTTC.

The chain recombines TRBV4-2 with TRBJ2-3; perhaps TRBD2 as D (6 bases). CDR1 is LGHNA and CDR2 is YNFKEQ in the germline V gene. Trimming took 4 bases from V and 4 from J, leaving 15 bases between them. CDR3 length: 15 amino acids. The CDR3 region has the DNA TGTGCCAGCAGCCGAACGGGGGTTGTGGCAGATACGCAGTATTTT. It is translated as CASSRTGVVADTQYF.

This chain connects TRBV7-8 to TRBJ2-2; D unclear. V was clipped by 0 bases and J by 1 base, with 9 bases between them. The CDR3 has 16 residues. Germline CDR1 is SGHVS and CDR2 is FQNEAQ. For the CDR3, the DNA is TGTGCCAGCAGCTTAGCTGTCAGTCAGAACACCGGGGAGCTGTTTTTT. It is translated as CASSLAVSQNTGELFF.

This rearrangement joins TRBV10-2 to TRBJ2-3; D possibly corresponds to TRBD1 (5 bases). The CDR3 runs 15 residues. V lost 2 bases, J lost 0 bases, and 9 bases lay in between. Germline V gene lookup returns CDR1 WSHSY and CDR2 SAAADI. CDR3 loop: CASSELGLSTDTQYF. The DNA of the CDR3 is TGCGCCAGCAGTGAGCTGGGGCTCAGCACAGATACGCAGTATTTT.

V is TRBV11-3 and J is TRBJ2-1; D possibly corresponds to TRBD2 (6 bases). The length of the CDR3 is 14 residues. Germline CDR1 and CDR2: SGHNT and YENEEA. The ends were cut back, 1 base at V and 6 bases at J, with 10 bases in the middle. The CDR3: CASSLARGINEQFF. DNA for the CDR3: TGTGCCAGCAGCTTAGCACGGGGGATCAATGAGCAGTTCTTC.

This CDR3 reads CASSFPGVISPLHF. The CDR3 DNA is TGTGCCAGCAGCTTCCCAGGGGTGATTTCGCCCCTCCACTTT. This rearrangement joins TRBV7-9 to TRBJ1-6, with D perhaps TRBD1 (6 bases). This CDR3 has 14 amino acids. CDR1 and CDR2 (germline): SEHNR, FQNEAQ (reference sequence). Trimming took 3 bases from V and 13 from J, leaving 16 bases between them.

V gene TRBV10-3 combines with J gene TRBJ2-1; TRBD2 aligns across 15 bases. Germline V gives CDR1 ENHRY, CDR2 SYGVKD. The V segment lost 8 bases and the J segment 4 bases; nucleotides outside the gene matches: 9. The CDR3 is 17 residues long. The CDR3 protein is CAIGGTSGGPVYNEQFF. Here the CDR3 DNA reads TGTGCCATCGGAGGGACTAGCGGGGGGCCAGTTTACAATGAGCAGTTCTTC.

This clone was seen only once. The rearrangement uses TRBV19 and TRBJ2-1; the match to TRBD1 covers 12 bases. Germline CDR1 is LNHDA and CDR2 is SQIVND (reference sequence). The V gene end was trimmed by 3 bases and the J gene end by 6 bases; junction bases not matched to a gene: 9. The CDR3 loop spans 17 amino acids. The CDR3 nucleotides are TGTGCCAGTAGTATCGAGTACCGGGACAGGGGGCGCAATGAGCAGTTCTTC. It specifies CASSIEYRDRGRNEQFF.

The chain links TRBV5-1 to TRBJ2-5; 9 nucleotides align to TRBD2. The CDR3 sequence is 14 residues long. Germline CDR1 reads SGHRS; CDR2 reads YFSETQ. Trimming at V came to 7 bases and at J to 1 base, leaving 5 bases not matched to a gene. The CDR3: CASFSGGLQETQYF. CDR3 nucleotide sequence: TGCGCCAGCTTTAGCGGGGGCCTCCAAGAGACCCAGTACTTC.

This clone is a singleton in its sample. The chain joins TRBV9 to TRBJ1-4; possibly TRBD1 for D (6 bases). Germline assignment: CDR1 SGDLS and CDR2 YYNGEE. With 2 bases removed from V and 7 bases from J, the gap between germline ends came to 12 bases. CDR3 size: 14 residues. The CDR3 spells CASSVGAGFEKLFF. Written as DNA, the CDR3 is TGTGCCAGCAGCGTGGGGGCAGGCTTTGAAAAACTGTTTTTT.